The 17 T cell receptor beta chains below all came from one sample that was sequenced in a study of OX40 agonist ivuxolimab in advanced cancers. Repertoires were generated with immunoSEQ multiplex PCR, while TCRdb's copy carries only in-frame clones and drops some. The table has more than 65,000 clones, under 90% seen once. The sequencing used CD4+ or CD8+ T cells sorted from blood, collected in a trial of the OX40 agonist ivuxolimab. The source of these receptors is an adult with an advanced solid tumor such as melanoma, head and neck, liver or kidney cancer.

The CDR3 sequence is CASSLMGSSYEQYF. The DNA for the CDR3 is TGTGCCAGCAGCTTAATGGGCAGCTCCTACGAGCAGTACTTC. The V call is TRBV11-3, the J call TRBJ2-7, with D unresolved. The V gene lost 2 bases and the J gene lost 0 bases, with 8 bases spanning the gap. CDR1 SGHNT and CDR2 YENEEA come from the germline V gene. The CDR3 has 14 residues.

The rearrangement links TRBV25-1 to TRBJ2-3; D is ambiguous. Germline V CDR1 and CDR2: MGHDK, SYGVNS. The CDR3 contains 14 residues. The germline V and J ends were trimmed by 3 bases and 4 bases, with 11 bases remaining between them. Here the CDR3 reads CASSDTRLADTQYF. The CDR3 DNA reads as TGTGCCAGCAGTGACACCCGACTCGCAGATACGCAGTATTTT. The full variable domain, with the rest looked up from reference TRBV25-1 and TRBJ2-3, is EADIYQTPRYLVIGTGKKITLECSQTMGHDKMYWYQQDPGMELHLIHYSYGVNSTEKGDLSSESTVSRIRTEHFPLTLESARPSHTSQYLCASSDTRLADTQYFGPGTRLTVL.

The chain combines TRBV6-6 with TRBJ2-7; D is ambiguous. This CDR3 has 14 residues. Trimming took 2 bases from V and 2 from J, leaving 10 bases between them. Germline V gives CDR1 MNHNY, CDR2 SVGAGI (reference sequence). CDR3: CASSYPPGTYEQYF. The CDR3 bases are TGTGCCAGCAGTTACCCCCCAGGAACCTACGAGCAGTACTTC.

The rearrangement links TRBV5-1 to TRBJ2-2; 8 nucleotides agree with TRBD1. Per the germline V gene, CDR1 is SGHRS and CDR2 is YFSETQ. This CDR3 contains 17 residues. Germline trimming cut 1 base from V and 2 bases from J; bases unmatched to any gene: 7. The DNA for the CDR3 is TGCGCCAGCAGCTTGCCCGGGACAGGCTCTAACACCGGGGAGCTGTTTTTT. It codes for CASSLPGTGSNTGELFF.

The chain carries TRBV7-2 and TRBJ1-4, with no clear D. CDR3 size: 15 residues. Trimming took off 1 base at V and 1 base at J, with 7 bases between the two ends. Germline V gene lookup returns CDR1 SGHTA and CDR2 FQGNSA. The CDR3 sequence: CASSLGGRTNEKLFF. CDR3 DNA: TGTGCCAGCAGCTTAGGAGGGAGAACTAATGAAAAACTGTTTTTT.

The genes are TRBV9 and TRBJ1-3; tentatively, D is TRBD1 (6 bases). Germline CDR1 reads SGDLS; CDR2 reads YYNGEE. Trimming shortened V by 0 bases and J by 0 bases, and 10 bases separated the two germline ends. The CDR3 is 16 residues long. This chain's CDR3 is CASSVGGGASGNTIYF. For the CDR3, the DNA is TGTGCCAGCAGCGTAGGAGGGGGAGCCTCTGGAAACACCATATATTTT.

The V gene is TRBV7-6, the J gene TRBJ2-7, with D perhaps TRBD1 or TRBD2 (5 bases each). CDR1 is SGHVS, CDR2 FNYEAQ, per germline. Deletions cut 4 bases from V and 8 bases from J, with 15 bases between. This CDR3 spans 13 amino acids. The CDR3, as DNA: TGTGCCAGCAGCTCCTTGGGGGTAGCTCAGCAGTACTTC. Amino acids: CASSSLGVAQQYF.

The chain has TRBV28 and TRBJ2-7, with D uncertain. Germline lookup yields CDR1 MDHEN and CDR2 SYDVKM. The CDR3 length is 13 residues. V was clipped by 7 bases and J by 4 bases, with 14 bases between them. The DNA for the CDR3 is TGTGCCAGCACCGGCCCTCCCAGATACGAGCAGTACTTC. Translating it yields CASTGPPRYEQYF. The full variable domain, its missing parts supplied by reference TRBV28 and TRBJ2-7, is DVKVTQSSRYLVKRTGEKVFLECVQDMDHENMFWYRQDPGLGLRLIYFSYDVKMKEKGDIPEGYSVSREKKERFSLILESASTNQTSMYLCASTGPPRYEQYFGPGTRLTVT.

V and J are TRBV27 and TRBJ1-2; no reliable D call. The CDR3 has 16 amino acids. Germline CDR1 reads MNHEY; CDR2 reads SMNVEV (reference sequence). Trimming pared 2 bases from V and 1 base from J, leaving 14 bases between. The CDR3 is CASSLDSHRLNYGYTF. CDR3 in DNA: TGTGCCAGCAGTTTAGATAGCCATCGACTTAACTATGGCTACACCTTC.

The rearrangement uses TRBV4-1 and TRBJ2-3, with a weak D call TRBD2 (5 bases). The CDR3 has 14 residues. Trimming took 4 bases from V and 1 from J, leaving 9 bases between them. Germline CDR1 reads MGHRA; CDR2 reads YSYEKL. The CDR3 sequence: CASSLGLGTDTQYF. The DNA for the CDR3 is TGCGCCAGCAGCCTCGGACTTGGCACAGATACGCAGTATTTT.

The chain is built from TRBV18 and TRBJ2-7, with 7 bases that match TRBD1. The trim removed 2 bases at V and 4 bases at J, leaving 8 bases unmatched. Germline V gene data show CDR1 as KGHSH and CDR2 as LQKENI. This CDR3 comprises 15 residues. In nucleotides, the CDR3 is TGTGCCAGCTCACCAGTGAGGGACAGCTATTACGAGCAGTACTTC. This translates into CASSPVRDSYYEQYF.

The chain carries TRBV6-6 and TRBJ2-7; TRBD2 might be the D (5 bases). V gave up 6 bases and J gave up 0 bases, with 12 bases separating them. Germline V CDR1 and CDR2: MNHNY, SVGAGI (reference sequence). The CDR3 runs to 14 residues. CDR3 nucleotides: TGTGCCAGCAGGACACGGACTGACTCCTACGAGCAGTACTTC. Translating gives CASRTRTDSYEQYF.

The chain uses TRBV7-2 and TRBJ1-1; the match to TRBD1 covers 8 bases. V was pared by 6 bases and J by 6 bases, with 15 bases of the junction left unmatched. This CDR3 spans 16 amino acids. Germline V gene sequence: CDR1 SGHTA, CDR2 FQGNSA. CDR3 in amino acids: CASSFSPRQGISEAFF. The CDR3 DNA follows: TGTGCCAGCAGTTTCTCCCCTCGACAGGGGATTTCTGAAGCTTTCTTT.

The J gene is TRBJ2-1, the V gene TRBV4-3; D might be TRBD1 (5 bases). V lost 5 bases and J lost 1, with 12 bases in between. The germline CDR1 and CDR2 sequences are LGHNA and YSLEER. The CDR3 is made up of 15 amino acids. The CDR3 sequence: CASSTRQPSYNEQFF. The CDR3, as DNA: TGCGCCAGCAGCACCCGACAGCCTTCCTACAATGAGCAGTTCTTC.

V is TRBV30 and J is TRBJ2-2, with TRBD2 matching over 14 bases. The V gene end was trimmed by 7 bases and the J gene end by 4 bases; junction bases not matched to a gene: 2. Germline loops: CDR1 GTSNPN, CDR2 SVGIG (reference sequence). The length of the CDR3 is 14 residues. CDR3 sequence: CALTSGRGTGELFF. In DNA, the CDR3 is TGTGCCTTGACTAGCGGGAGGGGCACCGGGGAGCTGTTTTTT.

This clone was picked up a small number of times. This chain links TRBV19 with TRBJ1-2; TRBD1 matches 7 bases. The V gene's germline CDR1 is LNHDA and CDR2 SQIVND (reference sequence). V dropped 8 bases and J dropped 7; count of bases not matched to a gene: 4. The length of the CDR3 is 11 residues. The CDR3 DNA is TGTGCCAGTTACAGGGGTGCTGGCTACACCTTC. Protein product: CASYRGAGYTF.

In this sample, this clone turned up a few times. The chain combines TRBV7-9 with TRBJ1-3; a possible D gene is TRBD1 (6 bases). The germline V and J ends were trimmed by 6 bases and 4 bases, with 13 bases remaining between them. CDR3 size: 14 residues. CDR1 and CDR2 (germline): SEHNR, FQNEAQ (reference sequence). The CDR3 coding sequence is TGTGCCAGCAGTTATAGACAGGCCGGAAACACCATATATTTT. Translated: CASSYRQAGNTIYF.